These 12 T cell receptor beta chains were sequenced from one sample in a study of quantifying T cell responses using KT2 cells. Study summary: cDNA was made from DNase-treated RNA using alpha and beta constant primers.

The cDNA 3' end received a ligated oligonucleotide with a UMI. The first PCR ran roughly 4 cycles with an equimolar RC1.1 and RC1.2 beta primer mix. TCRdb reprocessed the UMI-ligation and nested PCR reads via MiXCR and lists one record per CDR3 protein. The data hold tens of thousands of distinct CDR3 sequences, with 7.3% observed a single time. Sequencing was performed on PBMCs spiked with cells of the T cell clone KT2. These receptors were collected from a human donor.

In this sample, this clonotype turned up many times. The chain couples TRBV5-1 to TRBJ1-1; D is undetermined. This CDR3 region has 14 residues. Germline CDR1 is SGHRS and CDR2 is YFSETQ. With 0 bases removed from V and 4 bases from J, the gap between germline ends came to 10 bases. The CDR3 nucleotides read TGCGCCAGCAGCTTGGCCGCGGGGATCACTGAAGCTTTCTTT. It yields the protein CASSLAAGITEAFF.

The table lists this clonotype with many counts. V gene TRBV20-1 combines with J gene TRBJ1-6, with TRBD1 matching over 7 bases. The CDR3 consists of 15 residues. Per germline, CDR1 DFQATT and CDR2 SNEGSKA (reference sequence). The V and J ends lost 4 bases and 5 bases, in that order; junction bases with no gene match: 8. CDR3 sequence: CSAKRKQGNNSPLHF. For the CDR3, the DNA is TGCAGTGCTAAAAGGAAACAGGGGAATAATTCACCCCTCCACTTT.

This clonotype showed up many times. The chain joins TRBV12-3 or TRBV12-4 to TRBJ2-2; 9 bases are a match to TRBD1. The CDR3 spans 17 residues. With V trimmed by 7 bases and J by 3 bases, 12 bases remained unmatched. The CDR3 reads CASIPKRGTGYTGELFF. CDR3 in DNA: TGTGCCAGCATACCTAAAAGGGGGACAGGGTACACCGGGGAGCTGTTTTTT.

This clonotype has ten or more counts. The rearrangement uses TRBV30 and TRBJ1-2, with D unclear. Looked up from germline, CDR1 is GTSNPN and CDR2 is SVGIG (reference sequence). There are 12 residues in the CDR3. The germline V and J ends were trimmed by 1 base and 6 bases, with 9 bases remaining between them. CDR3 coding DNA: TGTGCCTGGAGTGGAGGTGGGGATGGCTACACCTTC. Protein: CAWSGGGDGYTF.

This chain uses TRBV12-3 or TRBV12-4 with TRBJ1-1; D unclear. Trimming removed 6 bases from V and 0 bases from J, with 11 bases in between. The CDR3 is 14 amino acids. The DNA for the CDR3 is TGTGCCAGCAGCCTGACAAGAATGAACACTGAAGCTTTCTTT. It translates to CASSLTRMNTEAFF.

This chain connects TRBV11-2 to TRBJ2-5, with TRBD2 matching 14 bases. V was pared by 8 bases and J by 4 bases, with 6 bases of the junction left unmatched. The CDR3 length is 15 residues. Per the germline V gene, CDR1 is SGHAT and CDR2 is FQNNGV. CDR3 in DNA: TGTGCCAGCCATCGACTAGCGGGAGGGTCAGAGACCCAGTACTTC. This codes for CASHRLAGGSETQYF.

In its sample, this clonotype ranks as medium-sized. The genes are TRBV29-1 and TRBJ2-3, with 10 bases fitting TRBD2. Germline loops: CDR1 SQVTM, CDR2 ANQGSEA. The junction had 8 bases not matched to a gene; V was cut back by 6 bases and J by 2 bases. This CDR3 contains 15 residues. The CDR3 coding sequence is TGCAGCGTCGGCTTAGCGGGGGGTTACACAGATACGCAGTATTTT. It translates to CSVGLAGGYTDTQYF.

This clonotype was seen ten or more times. The chain employs TRBV7-7 and TRBJ2-3; D is ambiguous. The germline V gene has CDR1 SSHAT and CDR2 FNYEAQ (reference sequence). The CDR3 is 16 amino acids. V was pared by 7 bases and J by 3 bases, with 20 bases between. As DNA, the CDR3 is TGTGCCAGCATCATCGACACGGTCCCAACTACAGATACGCAGTATTTT. Translating it yields CASIIDTVPTTDTQYF. The whole variable domain, filled in from reference TRBV7-7 and TRBJ2-3, reads GAGVSQSPRYKVTKRGQDVTLRCDPISSHATLYWYQQALGQGPEFLTYFNYEAQPDKSGLPSDRFSAERPEGSISTLTIQRTEQRDSAMYRCASIIDTVPTTDTQYFGPGTRLTVL.

This clonotype has a count of ten or more. The chain recombines TRBV5-1 with TRBJ1-1; D gene uncertain. This CDR3 contains 14 residues. Trimming took off 1 base at V and 2 bases at J, with 9 bases between the two ends. The germline CDR1 and CDR2 sequences are SGHRS and YFSETQ. CDR3 in DNA: TGCGCCAGCAGCTTGCGGCAGCTTAACACTGAAGCTTTCTTT. It encodes CASSLRQLNTEAFF.

This clonotype was found many times. The rearrangement links TRBV6-1 to TRBJ1-4; TRBD1 matches at 7 bases. Germline CDR1 and CDR2: MNHNS and SASEGT. This CDR3 has 13 residues. Germline trimming cut 5 bases from V and 8 bases from J; bases unmatched to any gene: 5. The CDR3, as DNA: TGTGCCAGCAGTCGGGACAGAGTAGAAAAACTGTTTTTT. Encoded protein: CASSRDRVEKLFF.

This clonotype was observed many times. V is TRBV10-2 and J is TRBJ2-3, with D possibly TRBD2 on 5 matching bases. This CDR3 is 19 amino acids long. The germline V and J ends were trimmed by 5 bases and 5 bases, with 29 bases remaining between them. Germline V gives CDR1 WSHSY, CDR2 SAAADI. The CDR3 loop is CASSNEAELDLFLVDTQYF. The DNA of the CDR3 is TGCGCCAGCAGTAACGAAGCCGAACTAGATCTGTTTCTCGTAGATACGCAGTATTTT.

This clonotype was counted many times. This rearrangement joins TRBV20-1 to TRBJ1-6; D is possibly TRBD1 (5 bases). The CDR3 runs to 13 residues. Germline CDR1 DFQATT, CDR2 SNEGSKA (reference sequence). V was clipped by 4 bases and J by 8 bases, with 12 bases between them. CDR3 sequence reads: CSAITGSDSPLHF. CDR3 in DNA: TGCAGTGCTATTACAGGTTCTGATTCACCCCTCCACTTT.